A single sample is the source of the 15 T cell receptor beta chains below, sequenced in a study of blood T cell repertoires in COVID-19. Clones were read by immunoSEQ multiplex PCR, and TCRdb kept only the in-frame ones, dropping some. The sample lists roughly 400,000 clones, around 87% occurring once. Sequencing was done on a sample of peripheral blood. The receptor source for this set is a woman in her sixties with COVID-19, enrolled during active disease.

The chain links TRBV28 to TRBJ2-7, with 7 bases that match TRBD1. Trimming at V came to 5 bases and at J to 2 bases, leaving 3 bases not matched to a gene. CDR3 length: 13 residues. CDR1 is MDHEN and CDR2 is SYDVKM in the germline V gene. DNA of the CDR3: TGTGCCAGCAGTGGAGACAGGGCCTACGAGCAGTACTTC. Translating gives CASSGDRAYEQYF.

The chain carries TRBV6-5 and TRBJ2-2; TRBD2 matches at 10 bases. The germline CDR1 and CDR2 sequences are MNHEY and SVGAGI. This CDR3 is built from 15 residues. Losses at the gene ends were 6 bases for V and 3 bases for J; bases not matched to a gene: 4. CDR3 protein: CASRAGTSDTGELFF. As DNA, the CDR3 is TGTGCCAGCAGAGCCGGGACTAGCGACACCGGGGAGCTGTTTTTT.

The chain employs TRBV7-3 and TRBJ1-1, with TRBD1 identical over 7 bases. CDR3 length: 12 amino acids. The germline V gene encodes CDR1 SGHTA and CDR2 FQGTGA. Trimming took 5 bases from V and 4 from J; bases not matched to a gene: 1. CDR3 sequence reads: CASSQGGTEAFF. The CDR3 DNA follows: TGTGCCAGCAGCCAGGGGGGCACTGAAGCTTTCTTT.

The chain has TRBV6-5 and TRBJ2-3; 12 nucleotides line up with TRBD2. CDR1 is MNHEY, CDR2 SVGAGI, per germline. V lost 0 bases to trimming and J lost 5 bases; unmatched junction nucleotides: 3. This CDR3 region has 16 residues. CDR3 in amino acids: CASSYSASGGVDTQYF. The CDR3 DNA is TGTGCCAGCAGTTACTCGGCTAGCGGGGGGGTAGATACGCAGTATTTT.

This chain links TRBV2 with TRBJ1-1, with D possibly being TRBD1 (5 bases). CDR1 and CDR2 (germline): SNHLY, FYNNEI. CDR3 length: 13 amino acids. V lost 7 bases and J 1 base, leaving 10 bases between the germline ends. In DNA, the CDR3 is TGTGCCAGCATTAAGGGGCAGAACACTGAAGCTTTCTTT. This sequence encodes CASIKGQNTEAFF. Filled out from reference TRBV2 and TRBJ1-1, the complete variable domain reads EPEVTQTPSHQVTQMGQEVILRCVPISNHLYFYWYRQILGQKVEFLVSFYNNEISEKSEIFDDQFSVERPDGSNFTLKIRSTKLEDSAMYFCASIKGQNTEAFFGQGTRLTVV.

The genes are TRBV5-1 and TRBJ2-3; 13 nucleotides align to TRBD2. The germline V gene has CDR1 SGHRS and CDR2 YFSETQ. This CDR3 comprises 17 residues. Trimming removed 0 bases from V and 2 bases from J; junction bases left unmatched: 3. CDR3 sequence: CASSLAGTSGDTDTQYF. The CDR3 DNA sequence: TGCGCCAGCAGCTTGGCCGGGACTAGCGGGGACACAGATACGCAGTATTTT.

The rearrangement uses TRBV9 and TRBJ1-2, with a weak D call TRBD1 (6 bases). Germline V gene sequence: CDR1 SGDLS, CDR2 YYNGEE. There are 13 residues in the CDR3. V was shortened by 4 bases and J by 8 bases, with 15 bases between the two germline ends. The CDR3 region has the DNA TGTGCCAGCAGCTTCGGGACAATAGGCGGCTACACCTTC. Its protein product is CASSFGTIGGYTF.

The chain couples TRBV5-4 to TRBJ2-1; D possibly corresponds to TRBD2 (6 bases). V lost 2 bases and J lost 9, with 18 bases in between. The CDR3 has 15 residues. Per germline, CDR1 SGHNT and CDR2 YYREEE (reference sequence). Here the CDR3 reads CASSLGTSSQGEQFF. CDR3 DNA sequence: TGTGCCAGCAGCTTAGGCACTAGCTCGCAAGGTGAGCAGTTCTTC.

The rearrangement joins TRBV28 to TRBJ2-7; D might be TRBD1 (6 bases). Germline CDR1 MDHEN, CDR2 SYDVKM. Trimming removed 6 bases at V and 0 bases at J, with 12 bases between. CDR3 length: 14 amino acids. CDR3: CASRKGGSSYEQYF. CDR3 DNA sequence: TGTGCCAGCAGAAAAGGGGGTAGCTCCTACGAGCAGTACTTC.

The chain has TRBV7-3 and TRBJ2-2; D call uncertain. Germline V CDR1 and CDR2: SGHTA, FQGTGA. The CDR3 loop spans 16 amino acids. V lost 2 bases and J 4 bases, leaving 14 bases between the germline ends. The CDR3 loop is CASSLSGGYRTGELFF. CDR3 nucleotide sequence: TGTGCCAGCAGCTTATCGGGTGGCTATCGCACCGGGGAGCTGTTTTTT.

V usage is TRBV19 and J usage is TRBJ2-3; D possibly corresponds to TRBD1 (6 bases). Germline lookup yields CDR1 LNHDA and CDR2 SQIVND (reference sequence). This CDR3 is 17 amino acids long. Trimming took 1 base from V and 1 from J, leaving 15 bases between them. The CDR3 here is CASSIVVGRGGTDTQYF. CDR3 nucleotides: TGTGCCAGTAGTATAGTAGTAGGCAGGGGTGGCACAGATACGCAGTATTTT. Combining the CDR3 with reference TRBV19 and TRBJ2-3 gives the whole variable domain DGGITQSPKYLFRKEGQNVTLSCEQNLNHDAMYWYRQDPGQGLRLIYYSQIVNDFQKGDIAEGYSVSREKKESFPLTVTSAQKNPTAFYLCASSIVVGRGGTDTQYFGPGTRLTVL.

This clone has only a few counts. V is TRBV7-9 and J is TRBJ1-5, with unresolved D. V was cut by 3 bases and J by 11 bases, with 8 bases left in between. CDR3 length: 11 residues. Germline V gives CDR1 SEHNR, CDR2 FQNEAQ (reference sequence). Here the CDR3 reads CASSLARAQHF. CDR3 nucleotide sequence: TGTGCCAGCAGCTTGGCCCGGGCCCAGCATTTT.

The chain is built from TRBV6-2 or TRBV6-3 and TRBJ2-3; a possible D gene is TRBD2 (5 bases). Germline lookup yields CDR1 MNHEY and CDR2 SVGEGT. Trimming shortened V by 5 bases and J by 6 bases, and 15 bases separated the two germline ends. The CDR3 runs 14 residues. This CDR3 reads CASSKSLASDTQYF. CDR3 in DNA: TGTGCCAGCAGTAAATCTCTAGCAAGCGATACGCAGTATTTT.

This clone was seen once. V and J are TRBV24-1 and TRBJ2-3; 9 nucleotides match TRBD1. The germline CDR1 and CDR2 sequences are KGHDR and SFDVKD. Germline trimming cut 4 bases from V and 4 bases from J; bases unmatched to any gene: 5. This CDR3 has 15 amino acids. The CDR3 nucleotides read TGTGCCACCAGTGAGGCCGGGACAGGGTCAGATACGCAGTATTTT. This gives the protein CATSEAGTGSDTQYF.

The rearrangement joins TRBV6-5 to TRBJ2-7; D unresolved. Trimming took 7 bases from V and 3 from J, leaving 16 bases between them. The CDR3 is 14 residues long. CDR1 is MNHEY and CDR2 is SVGAGI in the germline V gene. The DNA for the CDR3 is TGTGCCAGCACTCCTCAGGAACTTTACTACGAGCAGTACTTC. Translating it yields CASTPQELYYEQYF.